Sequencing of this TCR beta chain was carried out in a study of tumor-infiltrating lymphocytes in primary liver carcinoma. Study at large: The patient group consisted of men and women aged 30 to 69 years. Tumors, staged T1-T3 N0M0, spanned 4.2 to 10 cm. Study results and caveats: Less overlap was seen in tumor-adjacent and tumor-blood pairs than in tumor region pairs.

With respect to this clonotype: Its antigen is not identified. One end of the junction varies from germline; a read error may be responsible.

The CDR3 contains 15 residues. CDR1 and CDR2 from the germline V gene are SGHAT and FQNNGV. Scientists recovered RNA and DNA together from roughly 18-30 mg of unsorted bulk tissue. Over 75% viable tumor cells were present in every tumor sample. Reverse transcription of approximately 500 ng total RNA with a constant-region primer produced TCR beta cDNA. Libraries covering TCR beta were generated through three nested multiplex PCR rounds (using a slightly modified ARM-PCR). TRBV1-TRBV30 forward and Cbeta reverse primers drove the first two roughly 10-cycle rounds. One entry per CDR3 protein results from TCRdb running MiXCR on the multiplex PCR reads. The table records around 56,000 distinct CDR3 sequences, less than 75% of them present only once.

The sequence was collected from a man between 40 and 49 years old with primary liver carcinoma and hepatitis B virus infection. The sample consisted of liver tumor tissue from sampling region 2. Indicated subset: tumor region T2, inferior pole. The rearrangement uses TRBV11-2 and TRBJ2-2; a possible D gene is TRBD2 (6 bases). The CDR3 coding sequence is TGTGCCAGCAGGTCTGCGGGATCGAACACCTGGGAGCTGTTTTTT. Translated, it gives CASRSAGSNTWELFF.